This is a list of T cell receptor beta chains from one sample in a study of T-cell reconstitution after alpha-beta-depleted transplantation in children. From the PCR reads, TCRdb called clonotypes with MiXCR, one entry per CDR3 protein. The sample has roughly 400,000 distinct CDR3 sequences, around 46% seen once. The sequences come from PBMCs, collected before TCRalphabeta/CD19-depleted stem cell transplant. The receptors originated from a girl aged 2 to 10 with aplastic anemia, due to receive a stem cell transplant. Each CDR3 is given without its conserved first and last residue.

J gene,V gene,CDR3 protein
TRBJ2-7,TRBV20-1,SAAPGAGGYEQY
TRBJ2-7,TRBV9,ASSVEYWDDTYEQY
TRBJ2-1,TRBV12-3/TRBV12-4,ASSPPGGAYNEQF
TRBJ2-3,TRBV28,ASSHYLIDTQY
TRBJ2-1,TRBV27,ASSDGTSDYNEQF
TRBJ1-1,TRBV5-6,ASSLGPRGAEAF
TRBJ2-1,TRBV2,ASFREASYNEQF
TRBJ2-3,TRBV5-1,ASGPGGGTDTQY
TRBJ2-7,TRBV5-5,ASSLVLSPNYEQY
TRBJ2-2,TRBV30,AWNPGNTGELF